This TCR beta chain came from a study of response to subunit inactivated influenza vaccine. Regarding the study as a whole: The study's authors posited that every seasonal influenza vaccination enlists few new T cells.

From the RT-PCR reads, TCRdb called clonotypes with MiXCR, one entry per CDR3 protein. Of around 520,000 distinct CDR3 sequences listed, 25% are singletons. This clonotype was picked up a small number of times. As yet, its antigen is unknown. Sequenced material: CD4+ T cells sorted from PBMCs, taken around 5 days after vaccination. The source is a man in his fifties or sixties who received an inactivated influenza vaccine.

The CDR3 here is CASSNGHSGSETQYF. The DNA for the CDR3 is TGCGCCAGCAGCAACGGTCATAGTGGCTCGGAGACCCAGTACTTC. The rearrangement joins TRBV5-1 to TRBJ2-5; D is unresolved. The V gene's germline CDR1 is SGHRS and CDR2 YFSETQ. The CDR3 contains 15 residues. The V end was cut by 4 bases, the J end by 5 bases, with 18 bases between.